A single T cell receptor (beta chain) is shown here with its context. This entry belongs to a study of blood T cell repertoires in COVID-19. Study summary: Sites across the United States, Italy and Spain contributed samples from acute and convalescent COVID-19. Sample material is recorded as cDNA or gDNA derived from T cells, B-cell-depleted T cells, or PBMCs.

From germline, CDR1 is SGHNT and CDR2 YENEEA. The germline V and J ends were trimmed by 3 bases and 8 bases, with 17 bases remaining between them. The CDR3 runs to 15 residues. Per the original methods: Estimation of nucleated cell counts relied on the amplification of reference gene primers. Generated by immunoSEQ multiplex PCR, the TCRdb table keeps only in-frame clones and is missing some. V and J calls and clone size follow that table, whereas D and trimming were derived from the DNA. The table lists 540,000 or so clones, about 88% of them singletons. The chain has TRBV11-3 and TRBJ2-1; D is unclear. The clonotype comes from a woman aged 50 to 60 with COVID-19, enrolled during active disease. Sequenced input: peripheral blood. Here the CDR3 reads CASSFSTSLVHEQFF. The CDR3 coding sequence is TGTGCCAGCAGCTTCTCAACCAGTTTGGTACATGAGCAGTTCTTC.